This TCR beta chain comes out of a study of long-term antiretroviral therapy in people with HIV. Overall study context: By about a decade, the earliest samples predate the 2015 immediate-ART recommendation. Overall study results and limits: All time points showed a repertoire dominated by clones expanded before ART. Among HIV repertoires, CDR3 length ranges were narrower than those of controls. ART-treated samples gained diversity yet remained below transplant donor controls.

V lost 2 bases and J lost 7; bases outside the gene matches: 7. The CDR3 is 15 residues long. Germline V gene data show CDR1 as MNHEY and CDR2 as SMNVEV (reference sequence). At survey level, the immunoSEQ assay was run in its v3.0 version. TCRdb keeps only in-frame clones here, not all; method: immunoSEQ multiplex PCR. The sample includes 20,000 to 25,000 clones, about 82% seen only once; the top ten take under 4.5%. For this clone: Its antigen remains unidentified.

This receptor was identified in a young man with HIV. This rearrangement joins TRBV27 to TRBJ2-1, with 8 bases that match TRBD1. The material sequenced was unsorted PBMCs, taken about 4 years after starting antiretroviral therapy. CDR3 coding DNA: TGTGCCAGCAGTTTACAGGACAGGGTCGGAAATGAGCAGTTCTTC. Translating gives CASSLQDRVGNEQFF.